These 10 T cell receptor beta chains were all obtained from the same sample, sequenced in a study of radiotherapy plus CTLA-4 blockade in lung cancer. The repertoire was sequenced with immunoSEQ multiplex PCR; TCRdb's copy has only in-frame clones and lacks some. There are about 97,000 clones in the sample; approximately 74% occur only once, and around 2.7% lies in the top ten. Sequenced here: peripheral blood, sampled from a patient treated with radiotherapy plus ipilimumab. The receptors stem from a human donor with non-small cell lung cancer who had a partial response to radiotherapy plus ipilimumab. Some clones in this sample may be carry-over from other donors' samples.

This rearrangement joins TRBV18 to TRBJ2-7; D perhaps matches TRBD2 (6 bases). Between the trimmed V and J ends, which lost 9 bases and 7 bases, there was a span of 16 bases. Germline assignment: CDR1 KGHSH and CDR2 LQKENI. The CDR3 is 12 residues long. The CDR3 sequence: CASSALGGEQYF. In DNA, the CDR3 is TGTGCCAGTTCAGCCCTTGGGGGGGAGCAGTACTTC. Full variable domain (remainder filled in from reference TRBV18 and TRBJ2-7): NAGVMQNPRHLVRRRGQEARLRCSPMKGHSHVYWYRQLPEEGLKFMVYLQKENIIDESGMPKERFSAEFPKEGPSILRIQQVVRGDSAAYFCASSALGGEQYFGPGTRLTVT.

The rearrangement uses TRBV6-6 and TRBJ2-7, with 12 nucleotides matching TRBD2. The CDR3 loop spans 15 amino acids. Germline V lookup: CDR1 MNHNY, CDR2 SVGAGI (reference sequence). J lost 5 bases, V lost 7 bases, and 9 bases had no gene match. CDR3 nucleotides: TGTGCCAGCACTCAAACTAGCGGGGGGTTCCACGAGCAGTACTTC. Encoded protein: CASTQTSGGFHEQYF.

The rearrangement links TRBV7-9 to TRBJ2-1; D is ambiguous. Trimming removed 5 bases from V and 1 base from J, with 12 bases in between. From germline, CDR1 is SEHNR and CDR2 FQNEAQ (reference sequence). The CDR3 extends over 15 amino acids. The CDR3 bases are TGTGCCAGCAGCCCCATAGTGCGGTCCTACAATGAGCAGTTCTTC. Translation: CASSPIVRSYNEQFF.

The chain has TRBV7-2 and TRBJ1-2; no firm D call. Looked up from germline, CDR1 is SGHTA and CDR2 is FQGNSA. Trimming shortened V by 5 bases and J by 8 bases, and 15 bases separated the two germline ends. The CDR3 consists of 13 residues. The CDR3 loop reads CASSVSYSGGYTF. The CDR3 bases are TGTGCCAGCAGCGTCTCCTACTCGGGGGGCTACACCTTC.

The CDR3 is CASSALTSGPGGTQYF. CDR3 nucleotide sequence: TGTGCCAGCAGTGCCCTGACTAGTGGGCCCGGGGGGACCCAGTACTTC. The V call is TRBV2, the J call TRBJ2-5; tentative D call: TRBD2 (6 bases). CDR3 length: 16 amino acids. V lost 4 bases and J lost 7, with 22 bases in between. CDR1 SNHLY and CDR2 FYNNEI come from the germline V gene.

The sample holds a few counts of this clone. V and J are TRBV28 and TRBJ1-1; D not certain. Trimming took 7 bases from V and 0 from J, leaving 15 bases between them. This CDR3 spans 15 amino acids. Germline CDR1 MDHEN, CDR2 SYDVKM. CDR3 loop: CASTPPAAMNTEAFF. CDR3 in DNA: TGTGCCAGCACCCCACCCGCGGCGATGAACACTGAAGCTTTCTTT.

V and J are TRBV19 and TRBJ2-3; 8 positions match TRBD2. The CDR3 runs to 13 residues. V gave up 5 bases and J gave up 6 bases; unmatched junction bases: 4. Germline CDR1 and CDR2: LNHDA and SQIVND (reference sequence). CDR3 DNA sequence: TGTGCCAGTAGTCTGGCTAGCGGGGATACGCAGTATTTT. It codes for CASSLASGDTQYF.

This chain joins TRBV5-4 and TRBJ1-4, with D possibly being TRBD1 (6 bases). Germline CDR1 reads SGHNT; CDR2 reads YYREEE (reference sequence). Between the trimmed V and J ends, which lost 4 bases and 0 bases, there was a span of 10 bases. The CDR3 is 15 amino acids. CDR3 loop: CASSPDSATNEKLFF. In nucleotides, the CDR3 is TGTGCCAGCAGCCCGGACAGTGCAACTAATGAAAAACTGTTTTTT. Supplemented by reference TRBV5-4 and TRBJ1-4, the full variable domain reads ETGVTQSPTHLIKTRGQQVTLRCSSQSGHNTVSWYQQALGQGPQFIFQYYREEENGRGNFPPRFSGLQFPNYSSELNVNALELDDSALYLCASSPDSATNEKLFFGSGTQLSVL.

V gene TRBV5-1 combines with J gene TRBJ1-2; tentative D call: TRBD1 (6 bases). CDR3 length equals 15 residues. V lost 3 bases and J lost 2, with 14 bases in between. From germline, CDR1 is SGHRS and CDR2 YFSETQ. CDR3 amino acids: CASSSQQGSNYGYTF. In nucleotides, the CDR3 is TGCGCCAGCAGCTCCCAACAGGGATCAAACTATGGCTACACCTTC.

In its sample, this clone was seen a few times. The rearrangement joins TRBV6-6 to TRBJ1-6; TRBD1 might be the D (5 bases). The length of the CDR3 is 15 residues. Between the trimmed V and J ends, which lost 0 bases and 7 bases, there was a span of 10 bases. Germline V gene data show CDR1 as MNHNY and CDR2 as SVGAGI (reference sequence). In nucleotides, the CDR3 is TGTGCCAGCAGTTACTCGGGACTCGAAAATTCACCCCTCCACTTT. Its translation is CASSYSGLENSPLHF.